This TCR beta chain was documented in a study of cytomegalovirus exposure and HLA in healthy donors. Across the whole study: A prior study identified 110 million or so unique TCR beta sequences from 190 million or so T cells. Some 77 million unique TCRs from HLA-typed donors were held in an early release of data.

Germline CDR1 is MNHNS and CDR2 is SASEGT. Trimming took off 3 bases at V and 8 bases at J, with 13 bases between the two ends. The CDR3 has 13 residues. Notes on the study in general: Accurate HLA-A and HLA-B prediction from TCR beta sequences was reported for most subjects. A previous analysis found most TCR beta V segments productive roughly 90% or roughly 30% of the time.

This clone was found a few times. What it binds is unknown. Both 60 Vbeta primers and 13 Jbeta primers went into the PCR. Method: immunoSEQ multiplex PCR; TCRdb's copy keeps in-frame clones and lacks some. The data hold around 130,000 clones, with approximately 80% observed a single time. Sequencing used PBMCs. The rearrangement links TRBV6-1 to TRBJ1-1, with D possibly being TRBD1 (6 bases). This receptor was obtained from a man between 35 and 55 years old in good health and CMV-seronegative. The CDR3 DNA follows: TGTGCCAGCAGTGACGGGTCAGGGGACGAAGCTTTCTTT. It specifies CASSDGSGDEAFF.